The clone carrying this T cell receptor (beta chain) was observed once. Some clones are missing from TCRdb's copy, which holds only in-frame ones; the method was immunoSEQ multiplex PCR. Counted here are 100,000 to 140,000 clones, around 90% occurring once; the ten biggest clones make up about 6.8%. This entry is derived from a study of T cell responses to AZD1222 COVID-19 vaccine. V shed 0 bases and J shed 7 bases, with 10 bases lying between them. In germline, CDR1 is SGHAT, CDR2 FQNNGV. CDR3 length: 14 residues. The TCR sequence derives from an adult who received the AZD1222 COVID-19 vaccine. Sequencing was performed on peripheral blood, taken 28 days after the second AZD1222 dose. The chain uses TRBV11-2 and TRBJ1-5; perhaps TRBD1 as D (5 bases). Written as DNA, the CDR3 is TGTGCCAGCAGCTTAGAGGCGGGGCCGCAGCCCCAGCATTTT. It is translated as CASSLEAGPQPQHF.